The 2 T cell receptor beta chains reported below all come from one sample, sequenced in a study of response to subunit inactivated influenza vaccine. TCRdb ran MiXCR on the RT-PCR reads and lists one entry per CDR3 protein. The repertoire holds about 300,000 distinct CDR3 sequences, with over 20% as singletons. The sample here was PBMCs from blood, taken about 20 months after vaccination. The source is a man aged 50-75 years who received an inactivated influenza vaccine.

V is TRBV20-1 and J is TRBJ1-1; a weak D match, TRBD1 (5 bases). There are 13 residues in the CDR3. Trimming pared 1 base from V and 8 bases from J, leaving 14 bases between. Per the germline V gene, CDR1 is DFQATT and CDR2 is SNEGSKA (reference sequence). DNA for the CDR3: TGCAGTGCTAGAGTTGAGGGGAGGTTCGAAGCTTTCTTT. Translating it yields CSARVEGRFEAFF.

A few counts support this clonotype. The rearrangement joins TRBV7-9 to TRBJ1-2; 9 nucleotides line up with TRBD1. Trimming took 5 bases from V and 8 from J; bases not matched to a gene: 12. The CDR3 covers 15 residues. CDR1 is SEHNR and CDR2 is FQNEAQ in the germline V gene (reference sequence). Here the CDR3 DNA reads TGTGCCAGCAGCAGCGAGGGACAGGGACTTTGGGGCTACACCTTC. This encodes CASSSEGQGLWGYTF.